The 5 T cell receptor beta chains reported below all come from one sample, sequenced in a study of neoadjuvant anti-PD-1 for oral cavity cancer. Profiled with immunoSEQ multiplex PCR; TCRdb holds only in-frame clones, not every one. Here the sample spans about 14,000 clones, 55% to 75% being singletons. This specimen was PBMCs, taken before nivolumab (anti-PD-1) treatment. These receptor sequences come from a person aged 35-80 years with oral cavity squamous cell carcinoma.

This rearrangement joins TRBV6-1 to TRBJ2-7; 9 positions agree with TRBD1. The germline CDR1 and CDR2 sequences are MNHNS and SASEGT. This CDR3 has 15 residues. J was trimmed by 4 bases and V by 3 bases; bases with no gene match: 7. CDR3 amino acids: CASSDPPTGGYEQYF. The CDR3, as DNA: TGTGCCAGCAGTGACCCCCCGACAGGGGGGTACGAGCAGTACTTC.

The chain carries TRBV11-2 and TRBJ2-7, with 8 nucleotides matching TRBD1. Germline V gives CDR1 SGHAT, CDR2 FQNNGV. V lost 5 bases to trimming and J lost 7 bases; unmatched junction nucleotides: 16. This CDR3 is built from 16 residues. The CDR3 bases are TGTGCCAGCAGCCATATCCGCGGACAGGGCCCAGGGGAGCAGTACTTC. Amino acid sequence: CASSHIRGQGPGEQYF.

There are a few counts of this clone. The V and J genes are TRBV28 and TRBJ1-3; D is possibly TRBD1 (6 bases). Trimming removed 6 bases at V and 1 base at J, with 10 bases between. This CDR3 contains 14 residues. Germline loops: CDR1 MDHEN, CDR2 SYDVKM. The CDR3 DNA reads TGTGCCAGCAGCGGCAGGGGTTCTGGAAACACCATATATTTT. Residues: CASSGRGSGNTIYF.

The chain is built from TRBV7-3 and TRBJ2-7; no firm D call. The CDR3 contains 13 residues. The V gene lost 5 bases and the J gene lost 3 bases, with 11 bases spanning the gap. Germline CDR1 is SGHTA and CDR2 is FQGTGA. The CDR3 region is CASSRQSGYEQYF. The CDR3 nucleotides are TGTGCCAGCAGCCGTCAGTCCGGCTACGAGCAGTACTTC.

V gene TRBV9 combines with J gene TRBJ2-7; perhaps TRBD1 as D (5 bases). Between the trimmed V and J ends, which lost 3 bases and 2 bases, there was a span of 9 bases. The CDR3 loop spans 13 amino acids. The germline CDR1 and CDR2 sequences are SGDLS and YYNGEE. The DNA of the CDR3 is TGTGCCAGCAGCGAGACAGACCCCTACGAGCAGTACTTC. This sequence encodes CASSETDPYEQYF. Looking up the rest from reference TRBV9 and TRBJ2-7 gives the full variable domain: DSGVTQTPKHLITATGQRVTLRCSPRSGDLSVYWYQQSLDQGLQFLIQYYNGEERAKGNILERFSAQQFPDLHSELNLSSLELGDSALYFCASSETDPYEQYFGPGTRLTVT.